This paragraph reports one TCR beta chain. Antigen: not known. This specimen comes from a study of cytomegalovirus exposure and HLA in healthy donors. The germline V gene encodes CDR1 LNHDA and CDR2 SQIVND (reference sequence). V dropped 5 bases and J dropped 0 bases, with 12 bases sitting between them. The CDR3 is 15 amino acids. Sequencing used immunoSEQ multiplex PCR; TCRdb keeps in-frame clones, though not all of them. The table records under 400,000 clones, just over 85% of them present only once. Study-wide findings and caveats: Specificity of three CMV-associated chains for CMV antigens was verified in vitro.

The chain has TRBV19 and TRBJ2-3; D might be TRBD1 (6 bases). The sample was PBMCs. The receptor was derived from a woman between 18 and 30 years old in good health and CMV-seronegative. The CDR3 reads CASSPTGLSTDTQYF. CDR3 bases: TGTGCCAGTAGTCCGACAGGTCTTAGCACAGATACGCAGTATTTT.